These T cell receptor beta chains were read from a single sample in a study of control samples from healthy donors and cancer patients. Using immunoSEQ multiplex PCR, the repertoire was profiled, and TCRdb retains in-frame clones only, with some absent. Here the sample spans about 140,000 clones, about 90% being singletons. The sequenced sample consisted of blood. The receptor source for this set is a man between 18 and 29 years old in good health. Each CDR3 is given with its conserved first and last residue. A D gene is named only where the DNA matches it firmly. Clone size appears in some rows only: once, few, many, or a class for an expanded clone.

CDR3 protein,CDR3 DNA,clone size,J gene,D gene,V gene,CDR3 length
CASSLYLDGTSTDTQYF,TGCGCCAGCAGCTTGTACCTTGACGGTACTAGCACAGATACGCAGTATTTT,NA,TRBJ2-3,NA,TRBV5-1,17
CASSVGGGRNQPQHF,TGTGCCAGCAGCGTAGGGGGAGGGCGGAATCAGCCCCAGCATTTT,NA,TRBJ1-5,NA,TRBV9,15
CASSQGDSYEQYF,TGTGCCAGCAGCCAAGGAGATTCCTACGAGCAGTACTTC,NA,TRBJ2-7,NA,TRBV3-1/TRBV3-2,13
CASSINRSSYNSPLHF,TGTGCCAGTAGTATTAATCGGAGCTCCTATAATTCACCCCTCCACTTT,NA,TRBJ1-6,NA,TRBV19,16
CSARGGTEAFF,TGCAGTGCTAGAGGGGGCACTGAAGCTTTCTTT,NA,TRBJ1-1,NA,TRBV20-1,11
CASSGTVGAEAFF,TGTGCCAGTTCTGGCACTGTGGGCGCTGAAGCTTTCTTT,NA,TRBJ1-1,NA,TRBV19,13
CASSGGDLTDTQYF,TGTGCCAGCAGCGGCGGGGACCTCACAGATACGCAGTATTTT,NA,TRBJ2-3,NA,TRBV6-4,14
CASSLATASLYGYTF,TGTGCCAGCAGCTTAGCGACAGCCTCCCTTTATGGCTACACCTTC,NA,TRBJ1-2,NA,TRBV7-2,15
CASSVAPSPRGLTSNTIYF,TGTGCCAGCAGCGTAGCCCCATCCCCCAGGGGGCTCACGTCGAACACCATATATTTT,NA,TRBJ1-3,TRBD1,TRBV9,19
CATSRGGQGLSGNTIYF,TGTGCCACCAGCAGAGGGGGACAGGGCCTCTCTGGAAACACCATATATTTT,NA,TRBJ1-3,TRBD1,TRBV15,17
CASSLDRWADTQYF,TGTGCCAGCAGCTTGGATCGGTGGGCAGATACGCAGTATTTT,NA,TRBJ2-3,NA,TRBV5-4,14
CASSYRRYAGGGPQETQYF,TGTGCCAGCAGTTATAGACGGTATGCCGGTGGGGGGCCACAAGAGACCCAGTACTTC,NA,TRBJ2-5,NA,TRBV28,19
CASTDPPGTESSYEQYF,TGTGCCAGCACCGACCCCCCCGGGACCGAGAGCTCCTACGAGCAGTACTTC,NA,TRBJ2-7,NA,TRBV28,17
CASSLARRGQGGPMNTEAFF,TGTGCCAGCAGCTTAGCGCGGCGGGGACAGGGGGGCCCTATGAACACTGAAGCTTTCTTT,NA,TRBJ1-1,TRBD1,TRBV7-8,20
CASSPQRTVNTEAFF,TGTGCCAGCAGTCCCCAGAGGACGGTCAACACTGAAGCTTTCTTT,once,TRBJ1-1,NA,TRBV6-6,15